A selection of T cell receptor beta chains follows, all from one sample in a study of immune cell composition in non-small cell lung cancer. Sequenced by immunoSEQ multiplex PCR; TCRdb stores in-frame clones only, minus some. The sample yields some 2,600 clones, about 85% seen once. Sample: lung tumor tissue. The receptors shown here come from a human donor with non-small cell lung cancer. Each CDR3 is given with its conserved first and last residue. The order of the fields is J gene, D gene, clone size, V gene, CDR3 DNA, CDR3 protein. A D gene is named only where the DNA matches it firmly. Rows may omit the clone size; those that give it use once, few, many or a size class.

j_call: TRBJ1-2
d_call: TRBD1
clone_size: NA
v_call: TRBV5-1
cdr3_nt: TGCGCCAGCAGCTTGGGAGGGACAGGCGACGGCTACACCTTC
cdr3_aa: CASSLGGTGDGYTF

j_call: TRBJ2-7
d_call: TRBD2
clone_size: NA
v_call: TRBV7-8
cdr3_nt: TGTGCCAGCAGCTTAAGCGGGGGGGCAATAGGTTGGCAGTACTTC
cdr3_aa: CASSLSGGAIGWQYF

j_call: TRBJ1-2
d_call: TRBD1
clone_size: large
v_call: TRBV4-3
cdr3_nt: TGCGCCAGCAGCCAAGATTTGACCGGGACAGGAATTTTTGGCTACACCTTC
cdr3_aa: CASSQDLTGTGIFGYTF

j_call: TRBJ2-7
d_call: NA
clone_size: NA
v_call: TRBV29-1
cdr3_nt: TGCAGCGTTGGAAACATCTACGAGCAGTACTTC
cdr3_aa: CSVGNIYEQYF

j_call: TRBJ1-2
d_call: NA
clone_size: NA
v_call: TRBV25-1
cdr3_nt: TGTGCCAGCAGTGAAGATTGGGGAGGTGGCTACACCTTC
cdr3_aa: CASSEDWGGGYTF

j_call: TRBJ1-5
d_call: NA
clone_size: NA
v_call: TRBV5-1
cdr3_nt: TGCGCCAGCAGCTTGGGCCACTGGCAGGAGCCCCAGCATTTT
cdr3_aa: CASSLGHWQEPQHF

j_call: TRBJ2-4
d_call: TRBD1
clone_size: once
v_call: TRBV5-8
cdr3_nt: TGTGCCAGCAGCTATGGACAGGGCCACATTCAGTACTTC
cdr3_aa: CASSYGQGHIQYF

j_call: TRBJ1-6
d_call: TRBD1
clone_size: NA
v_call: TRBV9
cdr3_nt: TGTGCCAGCAGCGTAGCTACAACAGGGGTTGGTAATTCACCCCTCCACTTT
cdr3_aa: CASSVATTGVGNSPLHF

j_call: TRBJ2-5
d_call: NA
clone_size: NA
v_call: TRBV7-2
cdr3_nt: TGTGCCAGCAGCACCCGACAGAGTCAAGAGACCCAGTACTTC
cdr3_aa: CASSTRQSQETQYF

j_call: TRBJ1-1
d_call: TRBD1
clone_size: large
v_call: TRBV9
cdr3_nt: TGTGCCAGCAGCGTGACAGGGGGCGAGCTGAACACTGAAGCTTTCTTT
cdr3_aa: CASSVTGGELNTEAFF

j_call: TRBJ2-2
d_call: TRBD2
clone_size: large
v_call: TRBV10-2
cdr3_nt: TGCGCCAGCAGACCTAGCGGGGGGAACACCGGGGAGCTGTTTTTT
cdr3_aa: CASRPSGGNTGELFF

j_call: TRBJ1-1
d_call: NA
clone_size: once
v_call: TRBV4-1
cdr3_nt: TGCGCCAGCAAGGAAGATGGGGGGTGGGACACTGAAGCTTTCTTT
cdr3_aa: CASKEDGGWDTEAFF

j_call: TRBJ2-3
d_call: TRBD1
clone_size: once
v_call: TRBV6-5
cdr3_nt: TGTGCCAGCAGTTACCGGGACAGGGGGCCAGATACGCAGTATTTT
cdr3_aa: CASSYRDRGPDTQYF

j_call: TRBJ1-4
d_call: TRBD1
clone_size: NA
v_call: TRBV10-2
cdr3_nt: TGCGCCAGCGGGACAGGGGGCGCCGATGAAAAACTGTTTTTT
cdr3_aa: CASGTGGADEKLFF

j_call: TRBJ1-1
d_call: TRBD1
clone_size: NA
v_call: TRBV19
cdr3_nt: TGTGCCAGTAGTATCCCGGGACAGTTAATGAACACTGAAGCTTTCTTT
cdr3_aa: CASSIPGQLMNTEAFF

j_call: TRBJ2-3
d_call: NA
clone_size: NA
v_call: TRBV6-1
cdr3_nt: TGTGCCAGCGTTACACAGGGTTATACGCAGTATTTT
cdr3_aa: CASVTQGYTQYF

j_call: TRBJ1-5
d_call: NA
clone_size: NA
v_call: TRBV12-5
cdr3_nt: TGTGCTAGTGGTTTGACCTGGACCTCGACAGTGACCAATCAGCCCCAGCATTTT
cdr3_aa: CASGLTWTSTVTNQPQHF

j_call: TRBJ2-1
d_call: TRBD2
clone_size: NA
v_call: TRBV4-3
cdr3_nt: TGCGCCAGCAGCCAAGAGTATTACGGACTAGCGGGGGGAAATGAGCAGTTCTTC
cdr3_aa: CASSQEYYGLAGGNEQFF

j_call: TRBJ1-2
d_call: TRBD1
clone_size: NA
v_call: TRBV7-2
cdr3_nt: TGTGCCAGCAGCTTAGGAAACAGGGGGTACTATGGCTACACCTTC
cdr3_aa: CASSLGNRGYYGYTF

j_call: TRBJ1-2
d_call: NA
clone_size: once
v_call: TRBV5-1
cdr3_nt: TGCGCCAGCAGCTTGTCCGGACAGAACTATGGCTACACCTTC
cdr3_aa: CASSLSGQNYGYTF

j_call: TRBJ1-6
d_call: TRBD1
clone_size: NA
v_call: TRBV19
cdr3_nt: TGTGCCAGTAGTATAGAAAGTTGGACAGGGTCTAATTCACCCCTCCACTTT
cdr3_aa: CASSIESWTGSNSPLHF

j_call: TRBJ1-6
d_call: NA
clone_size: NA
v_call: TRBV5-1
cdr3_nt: TGCGCCAGCACTCCCGAGGGCCCAGGGGACACTAATTCACCCCTCCACTTT
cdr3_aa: CASTPEGPGDTNSPLHF

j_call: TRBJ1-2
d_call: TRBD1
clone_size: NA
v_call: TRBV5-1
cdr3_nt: TGCGCCAGCAGCTTGGAGGGGGACAGGGGCGGCTATGGCTACACCTTC
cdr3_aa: CASSLEGDRGGYGYTF

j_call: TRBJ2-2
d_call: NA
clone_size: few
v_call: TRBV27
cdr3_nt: TGTGCCAGCAGACAGCCAAACACCGGGGAGCTGTTTTTT
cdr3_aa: CASRQPNTGELFF

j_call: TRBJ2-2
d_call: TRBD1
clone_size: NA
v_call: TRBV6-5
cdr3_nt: TGTGCCAGCAGTTACGGACAGGGGTACACCGGGGAGCTGTTTTTT
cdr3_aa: CASSYGQGYTGELFF

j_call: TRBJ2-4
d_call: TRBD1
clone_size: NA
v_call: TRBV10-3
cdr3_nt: TGTGCCATCAGCCCAAGGACAGGCGGGAACATTCAGTACTTC
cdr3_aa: CAISPRTGGNIQYF

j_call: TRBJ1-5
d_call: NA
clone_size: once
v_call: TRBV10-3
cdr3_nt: TGTGCCATCAGTGAGTCGGAAAAGGAGGGTCAGCCCCAGCATTTT
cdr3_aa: CAISESEKEGQPQHF

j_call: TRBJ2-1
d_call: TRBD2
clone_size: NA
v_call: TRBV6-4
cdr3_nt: TGTGCCAGCAGTGACCAGGGACTAGCGGGGGGGCCGCCTAACAATGAGCAGTTCTTC
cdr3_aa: CASSDQGLAGGPPNNEQFF

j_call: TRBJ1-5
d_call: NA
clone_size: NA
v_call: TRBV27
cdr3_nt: TGTGCCAGCAGTGGCTGGAATCAGCCCCAGCATTTT
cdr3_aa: CASSGWNQPQHF

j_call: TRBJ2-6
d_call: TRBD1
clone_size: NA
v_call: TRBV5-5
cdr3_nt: TGTGCCAGCAGCTTTGACAGGGGCCTCTCTGGGGCCAACGTCCTGACTTTC
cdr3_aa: CASSFDRGLSGANVLTF

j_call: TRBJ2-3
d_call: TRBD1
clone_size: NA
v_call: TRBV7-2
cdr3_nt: TGTGCCAGCAGCGCAACCGGGACAGGGACAGATACGCAGTATTTT
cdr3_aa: CASSATGTGTDTQYF

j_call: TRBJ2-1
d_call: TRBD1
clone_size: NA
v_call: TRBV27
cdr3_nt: TGTGCCAGCAGTTTCGTACAGGGGACCCTCAATGAGCAGTTCTTC
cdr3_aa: CASSFVQGTLNEQFF

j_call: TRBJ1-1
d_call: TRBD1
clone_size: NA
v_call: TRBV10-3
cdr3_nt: TGTGCCATCAGTGAAGGACAGGGTTCAATGAACACTGAAGCTTTCTTT
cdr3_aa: CAISEGQGSMNTEAFF

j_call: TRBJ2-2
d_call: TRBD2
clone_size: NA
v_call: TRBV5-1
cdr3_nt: TGCGCCAGCAGCTTCGCGGGGGGGAACACCGGGGAGCTGTTTTTT
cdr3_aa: CASSFAGGNTGELFF

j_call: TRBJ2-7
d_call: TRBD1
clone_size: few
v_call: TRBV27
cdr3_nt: TGTGCCAGCAGTTCCTCAGGGGGCCCCTACGAGCAGTACTTC
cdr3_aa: CASSSSGGPYEQYF

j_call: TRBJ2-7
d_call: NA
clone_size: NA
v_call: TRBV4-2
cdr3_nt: TGTGCCAGCAGCCAAGATGTTGGGACACTTTCCTACGAGCAGTACTTC
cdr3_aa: CASSQDVGTLSYEQYF

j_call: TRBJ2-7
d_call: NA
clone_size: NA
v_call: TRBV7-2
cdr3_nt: TGTGCCAGCAGCACTCAGGGGAGCTCCTACGAGCAGTACTTC
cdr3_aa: CASSTQGSSYEQYF

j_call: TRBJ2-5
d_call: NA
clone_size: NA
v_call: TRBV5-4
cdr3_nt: TGTGCCAGCAGCTCCAATGCCCAGCAGGGGGAGACCCAGTACTTC
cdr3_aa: CASSSNAQQGETQYF

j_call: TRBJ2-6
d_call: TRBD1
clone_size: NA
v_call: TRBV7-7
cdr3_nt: TGTGCCAGCAGCCCGACAGGGATGGTGGCTGGGGCCAACGTCCTGACTTTC
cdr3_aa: CASSPTGMVAGANVLTF

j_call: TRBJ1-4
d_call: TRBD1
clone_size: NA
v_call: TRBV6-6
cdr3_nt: TGTGCCAGCACCATAGGACAGGGCGGTGAAAAACTGTTTTTT
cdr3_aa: CASTIGQGGEKLFF

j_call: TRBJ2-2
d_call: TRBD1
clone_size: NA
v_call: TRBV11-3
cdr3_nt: TGTGCCAGCAGTTTACAGGGGGCTCGGAACACCGGGGAGCTGTTTTTT
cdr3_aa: CASSLQGARNTGELFF

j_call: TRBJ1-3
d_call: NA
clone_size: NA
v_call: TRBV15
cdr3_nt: TGTGCCACCAGCAGAGTGAGGAGCTCTGGAAACACCATATATTTT
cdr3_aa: CATSRVRSSGNTIYF

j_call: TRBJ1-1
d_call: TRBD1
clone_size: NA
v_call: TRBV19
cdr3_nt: TGTGCCAGTCTTGACAGGGGAAGGGGGTTCGCTGAAGCTTTCTTT
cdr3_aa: CASLDRGRGFAEAFF

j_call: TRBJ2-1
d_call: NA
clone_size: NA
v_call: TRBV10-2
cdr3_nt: TGCGCCAGCAGTGAGTCGGTAGCCTTGCCCTCCTACAATGAGCAGTTCTTC
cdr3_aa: CASSESVALPSYNEQFF

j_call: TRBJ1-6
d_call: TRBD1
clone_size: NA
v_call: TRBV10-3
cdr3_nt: TGTGCCATCAGGGGGACAGGGGATAATTCACCCCTCCACTTT
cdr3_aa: CAIRGTGDNSPLHF

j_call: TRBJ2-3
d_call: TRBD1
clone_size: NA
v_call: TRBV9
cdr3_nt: TGTGCCAGCAGCGTAGAATCAGGGGGCATCGCAGATACGCAGTATTTT
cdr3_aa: CASSVESGGIADTQYF

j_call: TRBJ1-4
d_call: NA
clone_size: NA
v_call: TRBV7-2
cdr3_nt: TGTGCCAGCAGCTTATTCGACACTCGCGGGGAAAAACTGTTTTTT
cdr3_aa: CASSLFDTRGEKLFF

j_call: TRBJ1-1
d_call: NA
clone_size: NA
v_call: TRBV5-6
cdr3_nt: TGTGCCAGCAGCTTTACAGTGAACACTGAAGCTTTCTTT
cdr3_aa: CASSFTVNTEAFF

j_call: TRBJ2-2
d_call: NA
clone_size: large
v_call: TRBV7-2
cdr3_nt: TGTGCCAGCAGCTTAGTTGCTAGCGCATGGCCCGGGGAGCTGTTTTTT
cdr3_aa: CASSLVASAWPGELFF

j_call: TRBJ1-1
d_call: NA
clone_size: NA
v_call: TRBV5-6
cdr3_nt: TGTGCCAGCAGCCTGACCCTGTCTGGGGCAGTTGAAGCTTTCTTT
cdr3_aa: CASSLTLSGAVEAFF

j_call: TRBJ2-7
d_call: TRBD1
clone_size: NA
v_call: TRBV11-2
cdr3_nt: TGTGCCAGCAGGAGGACAGGGGGGTTTCTCGACGAGCAGTACTTC
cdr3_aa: CASRRTGGFLDEQYF

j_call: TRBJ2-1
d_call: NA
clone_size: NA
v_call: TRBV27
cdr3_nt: TGTGCCAGCAGTTCCCCAGGGCGGGAGCAGTTCTTC
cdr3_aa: CASSSPGREQFF